Below, 24 T cell receptor beta chains from the same sample are listed, as sequenced in a study of cytomegalovirus exposure and HLA in healthy donors. Researchers ran the PCR with 60 Vbeta and 13 Jbeta primers. Sequenced by immunoSEQ multiplex PCR; TCRdb stores in-frame clones only, minus some. The sample lists approximately 42,000 clones; roughly 80% were seen once. The sequencing sample was made of PBMCs. The receptors were gathered from a man over 45 in good health and CMV-seronegative.

The chain employs TRBV7-2 and TRBJ1-1; unclear D gene. V was shortened by 6 bases and J by 0 bases, with 8 bases between the two germline ends. Per germline, CDR1 SGHTA and CDR2 FQGNSA. The CDR3 is 13 residues long. DNA of the CDR3: TGTGCCAGCAGAAAGAGTCTGAACACTGAAGCTTTCTTT. It specifies CASRKSLNTEAFF.

The V call is TRBV5-1, the J call TRBJ2-7; 11 nucleotides align to TRBD2. There are 17 residues in the CDR3. V shed 4 bases and J 6 bases; nucleotides not matched to a gene: 15. Germline CDR1 and CDR2: SGHRS and YFSETQ. Here the CDR3 reads CASSPSLAGGPQSEQYF. In DNA form, the CDR3 reads TGCGCCAGCAGCCCATCGTTAGCGGGAGGGCCTCAGAGCGAGCAGTACTTC.

The genes are TRBV23-1 and TRBJ1-2; D not resolved. TRBV23-1 is marked as an open reading frame, function uncertain. The CDR3 totals 16 residues. V was pared by 4 bases and J by 2 bases, with 17 bases between. CDR3 loop: CASSPPGEGLNYGYTF. DNA for the CDR3: TGCGCCAGCAGTCCACCCGGGGAGGGTTTAAACTATGGCTACACCTTC.

The V gene is TRBV19, the J gene TRBJ2-5, with D maybe TRBD1 (6 bases). The closer fit of TRBJ2-7 to the DNA end suggests the J call may be wrong. This CDR3 is 16 amino acids long. CDR1 is LNHDA, CDR2 SQIVND, per germline (reference sequence). CDR3 loop: CASSIIPGALPYEQYF. In nucleotides, the CDR3 is TGTGCCAGTAGTATAATCCCAGGGGCTCTCCCCTACGAGCAGTACTTC.

This clone was recorded only once. V gene TRBV27 combines with J gene TRBJ1-2, with TRBD1 matching 7 bases. Germline loops: CDR1 MNHEY, CDR2 SMNVEV (reference sequence). Trimming at V came to 6 bases and at J to 2 bases, leaving 9 bases not matched to a gene. The CDR3 spans 15 residues. The chain's CDR3 is CASSLRGQTNYGYTF. DNA for the CDR3: TGTGCCAGCAGCTTAAGGGGGCAAACCAACTATGGCTACACCTTC.

CDR3 sequence (DNA): TGTGCCAGCAGCCTGAGCGGGGGGTACTACAATGAGCAGTTCTTC. Residues: CASSLSGGYYNEQFF. This rearrangement joins TRBV11-1 to TRBJ2-1; 9 bases agree with TRBD2. Germline CDR1 and CDR2: SGHAT and FQDESV (reference sequence). This CDR3 contains 15 residues. J gave up 3 bases and V 5 bases, and 5 bases lay outside the gene matches.

The chain is built from TRBV7-2 and TRBJ1-3; D possibly corresponds to TRBD1 (6 bases). V dropped 3 bases and J dropped 2 bases, with 11 bases sitting between them. Looked up from germline, CDR1 is SGHTA and CDR2 is FQGNSA. The CDR3 is 15 residues long. The CDR3 is CASSFGRGPGNTIYF. The CDR3 bases are TGTGCCAGCAGCTTTGGCAGGGGCCCTGGAAACACCATATATTTT. Full variable domain (missing parts from reference TRBV7-2 and TRBJ1-3): GAGVSQSPSNKVTEKGKDVELRCDPISGHTALYWYRQSLGQGLEFLIYFQGNSAPDKSGLPSDRFSAERTGGSVSTLTIQRTQQEDSAVYLCASSFGRGPGNTIYFGEGSWLTVV.

The genes are TRBV2 and TRBJ2-3; D is possibly TRBD2 (7 bases). The CDR3 covers 16 residues. From germline, CDR1 is SNHLY and CDR2 FYNNEI. Trimming pared 8 bases from V and 5 bases from J, leaving 23 bases between. The DNA of the CDR3 is TGTGCCAGCTCGAGGGGGGGTTCCTGGTCCCTAGATACGCAGTATTTT. Its translation: CASSRGGSWSLDTQYF.

The chain couples TRBV4-1 to TRBJ2-3; perhaps TRBD1 as D (5 bases). The CDR3 spans 17 residues. CDR1 and CDR2 (germline): MGHRA, YSYEKL. V gave up 0 bases and J gave up 0 bases, with 13 bases separating them. CDR3 DNA sequence: TGCGCCAGCAGCCAAGAAAGGACATCCACTAGCACAGATACGCAGTATTTT. Translated: CASSQERTSTSTDTQYF.

The chain links TRBV2 to TRBJ2-1; 12 bases agree with TRBD2. CDR1 is SNHLY and CDR2 is FYNNEI in the germline V gene. The V and J ends lost 5 bases and 6 bases, in that order; junction bases with no gene match: 2. The CDR3 loop spans 14 amino acids. For the CDR3, the DNA is TGTGCCAGCAGTCTAGCGGGAGGGAGCAATGAGCAGTTCTTC. Its translation: CASSLAGGSNEQFF.

The chain carries TRBV2 and TRBJ2-1, with TRBD2 matching over 8 bases. Losses at the gene ends were 3 bases for V and 0 bases for J; bases not matched to a gene: 1. Germline CDR1 and CDR2: SNHLY and FYNNEI. The CDR3 contains 15 residues. CDR3 protein: CASSERGASYNEQFF. CDR3 sequence (DNA): TGTGCCAGCAGTGAGCGGGGGGCCTCCTACAATGAGCAGTTCTTC.

This rearrangement joins TRBV18 to TRBJ1-2; TRBD1 agrees at 9 bases. From germline, CDR1 is KGHSH and CDR2 LQKENI. The V gene end was trimmed by 5 bases and the J gene end by 3 bases; junction bases not matched to a gene: 7. This CDR3 spans 15 amino acids. The CDR3: CASSSTGGIDYGYTF. The CDR3 DNA is TGTGCCAGCTCATCAACAGGGGGCATCGACTATGGCTACACCTTC. Using reference TRBV18 and TRBJ1-2 for the parts outside the CDR3, the full variable domain is NAGVMQNPRHLVRRRGQEARLRCSPMKGHSHVYWYRQLPEEGLKFMVYLQKENIIDESGMPKERFSAEFPKEGPSILRIQQVVRGDSAAYFCASSSTGGIDYGYTFGSGTRLTVV.

V gene TRBV18 combines with J gene TRBJ2-5, with D unclear. V was cut by 2 bases and J by 1 base, with 5 bases left in between. From germline, CDR1 is KGHSH and CDR2 LQKENI. The CDR3 spans 13 residues. DNA of the CDR3: TGTGCCAGCTCACCAACAGCCCAAGAGACCCAGTACTTC. The encoded protein is CASSPTAQETQYF.

This chain joins TRBV5-1 and TRBJ1-2, with TRBD1 matching 11 bases. From germline, CDR1 is SGHRS and CDR2 YFSETQ. The CDR3 spans 14 residues. After removal of 3 bases from V and 7 bases from J, the junction contained 5 bases not matched to a gene. CDR3 DNA sequence: TGCGCCAGCAGCTGGGGGACAGGGGGTAGTGGCTACACCTTC. Its translation: CASSWGTGGSGYTF.

The rearrangement links TRBV2 to TRBJ2-7, with 7 bases fitting TRBD1. The CDR3 runs 14 residues. V was pared by 0 bases and J by 4 bases, with 3 bases of the junction left unmatched. From germline, CDR1 is SNHLY and CDR2 FYNNEI. The CDR3 spells CASSEALQGYEQYF. CDR3 nucleotides: TGTGCCAGCAGTGAAGCGTTACAGGGGTACGAGCAGTACTTC. Full variable domain (rest looked up from reference TRBV2 and TRBJ2-7): EPEVTQTPSHQVTQMGQEVILRCVPISNHLYFYWYRQILGQKVEFLVSFYNNEISEKSEIFDDQFSVERPDGSNFTLKIRSTKLEDSAMYFCASSEALQGYEQYFGPGTRLTVT.

The chain uses TRBV5-1 and TRBJ2-6; D possibly corresponds to TRBD1 (5 bases). The germline CDR1 and CDR2 sequences are SGHRS and YFSETQ. Between the trimmed V and J ends, which lost 0 bases and 0 bases, there was a span of 7 bases. The CDR3 contains 16 residues. In DNA, the CDR3 is TGCGCCAGCAGCTTGGAGGGGTACTCTGGGGCCAACGTCCTGACTTTC. Protein: CASSLEGYSGANVLTF.

This chain connects TRBV11-2 to TRBJ1-2, with D possibly being TRBD1 (6 bases). Trimming removed 3 bases at V and 7 bases at J, with 12 bases between. The CDR3 loop spans 13 amino acids. Per the germline V gene, CDR1 is SGHAT and CDR2 is FQNNGV. The CDR3 here is CASSLGHMGGYTF. Written as DNA, the CDR3 is TGTGCCAGCAGCTTGGGACATATGGGTGGCTACACCTTC.

This clone has only one observation. This chain joins TRBV7-9 and TRBJ2-5; 8 bases map to TRBD2. Trimming took 5 bases from V and 2 from J; bases not matched to a gene: 7. The CDR3 is made up of 15 amino acids. Germline values: CDR1 SEHNR, CDR2 FQNEAQ (reference sequence). This CDR3 is CASSRGSGGQETQYF. The CDR3 nucleotides read TGTGCCAGCAGCCGCGGCAGCGGGGGACAAGAGACCCAGTACTTC.

V and J are TRBV27 and TRBJ2-3; perhaps TRBD2 as D (5 bases). V was cut by 2 bases and J by 6 bases, with 18 bases left in between. CDR3 length equals 16 residues. Germline CDR1 and CDR2: MNHEY and SMNVEV (reference sequence). CDR3 nucleotide sequence: TGTGCCAGCAGTTTAAGGTCGAGCGGAAAGGAGGATACGCAGTATTTT. This codes for CASSLRSSGKEDTQYF.

This chain links TRBV4-1 with TRBJ1-2; perhaps TRBD1 as D (5 bases). V was clipped by 4 bases and J by 1 base, with 13 bases between them. The CDR3 sequence is 15 residues long. Per germline, CDR1 MGHRA and CDR2 YSYEKL. CDR3 residues: CASSPGARDNYGYTF. CDR3 in DNA: TGCGCCAGCAGCCCGGGAGCCAGGGATAACTATGGCTACACCTTC.

CDR3 protein: CASKVGAGAVEQYF. The CDR3 region has the DNA TGTGCCAGCAAGGTCGGCGCGGGAGCGGTAGAGCAGTACTTC. The J gene is TRBJ2-7, the V gene TRBV2, with 7 bases lining up with TRBD2. The germline V gene has CDR1 SNHLY and CDR2 FYNNEI. Trimming took 7 bases from V and 7 from J; bases not matched to a gene: 13. This CDR3 has 14 residues.

This sequence joins TRBV9 and TRBJ2-5; 7 bases line up with TRBD2. Germline CDR1 SGDLS, CDR2 YYNGEE. V shed 4 bases, J shed 4 bases, and the junction held 10 bases outside the gene matches. There are 15 residues in the CDR3. The CDR3 sequence: CASSNTFGEGETQYF. As DNA, the CDR3 is TGTGCCAGCAGCAATACATTTGGGGAGGGAGAGACCCAGTACTTC.

The chain uses TRBV5-1 and TRBJ2-7; TRBD2 matches at 12 bases. V trimming: 5 bases; J trimming: 0 bases; junction bases outside the gene matches: 3. In germline, CDR1 is SGHRS, CDR2 YFSETQ. CDR3 length equals 15 residues. CDR3 bases: TGCGCCAGCAGGTGGACTAGCGGGGTCTCCTACGAGCAGTACTTC. Its translation is CASRWTSGVSYEQYF.

As DNA, the CDR3 is TGTGCCAGCAGCTTCACAGGGTTTACCGGGGAGCTGTTTTTT. This gives the protein CASSFTGFTGELFF. The J gene is TRBJ2-2, the V gene TRBV7-9, with a weak D call TRBD1 (6 bases). This CDR3 comprises 14 residues. Germline-derived CDR1 and CDR2 are SEHNR and FQNEAQ (reference sequence). V lost 3 bases, J lost 5 bases, and 10 bases lay in between. The whole variable domain, filled in from reference TRBV7-9 and TRBJ2-2, reads DTGVSQNPRHKITKRGQNVTFRCDPISEHNRLYWYRQTLGQGPEFLTYFQNEAQLEKSRLLSDRFSAERPKGSFSTLEIQRTEQGDSAMYLCASSFTGFTGELFFGEGSRLTVL.